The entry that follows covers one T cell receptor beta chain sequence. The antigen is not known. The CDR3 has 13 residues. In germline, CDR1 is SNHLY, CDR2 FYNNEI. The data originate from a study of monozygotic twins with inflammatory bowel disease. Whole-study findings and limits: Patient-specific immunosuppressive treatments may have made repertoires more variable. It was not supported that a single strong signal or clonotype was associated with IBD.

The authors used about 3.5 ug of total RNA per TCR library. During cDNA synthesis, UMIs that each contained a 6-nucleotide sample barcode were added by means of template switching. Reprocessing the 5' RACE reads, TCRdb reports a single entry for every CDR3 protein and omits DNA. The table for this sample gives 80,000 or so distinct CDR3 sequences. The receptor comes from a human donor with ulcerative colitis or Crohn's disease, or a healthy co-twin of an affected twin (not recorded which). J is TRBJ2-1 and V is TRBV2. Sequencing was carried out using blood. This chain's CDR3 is CASSPFEDNEQFF.